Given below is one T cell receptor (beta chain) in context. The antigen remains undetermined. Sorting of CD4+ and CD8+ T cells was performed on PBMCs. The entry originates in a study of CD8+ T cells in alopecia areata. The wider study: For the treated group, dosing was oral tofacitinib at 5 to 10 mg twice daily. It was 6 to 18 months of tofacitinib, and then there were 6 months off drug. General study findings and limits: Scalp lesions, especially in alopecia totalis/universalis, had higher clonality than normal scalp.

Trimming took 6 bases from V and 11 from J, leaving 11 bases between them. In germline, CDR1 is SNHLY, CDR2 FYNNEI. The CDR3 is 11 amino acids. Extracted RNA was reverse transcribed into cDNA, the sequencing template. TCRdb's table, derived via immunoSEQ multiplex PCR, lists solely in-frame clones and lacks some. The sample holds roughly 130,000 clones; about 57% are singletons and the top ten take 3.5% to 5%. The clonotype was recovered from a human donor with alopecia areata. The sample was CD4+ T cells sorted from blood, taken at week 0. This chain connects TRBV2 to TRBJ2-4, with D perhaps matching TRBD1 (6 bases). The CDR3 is CASRQGSVQYF. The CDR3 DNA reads TGTGCCAGCAGGCAGGGGAGCGTTCAGTACTTC.